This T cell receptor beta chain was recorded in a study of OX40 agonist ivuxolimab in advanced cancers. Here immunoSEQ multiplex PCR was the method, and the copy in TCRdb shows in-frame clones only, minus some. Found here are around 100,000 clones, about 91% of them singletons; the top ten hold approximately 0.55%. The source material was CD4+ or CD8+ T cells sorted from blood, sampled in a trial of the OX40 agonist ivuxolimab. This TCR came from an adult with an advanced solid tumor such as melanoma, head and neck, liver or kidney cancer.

CDR3 in DNA: TGCAGCTTTACAGCGGGGGGCGACGAGCAGTACTTC. Its translation: CSFTAGGDEQYF. The chain recombines TRBV29-1 with TRBJ2-7, with TRBD2 matching 9 bases. The germline V gene encodes CDR1 SQVTM and CDR2 ANQGSEA. The CDR3 runs to 12 residues. V was pared by 8 bases and J by 5 bases, with 7 bases of the junction left unmatched.